The rows below give T cell receptor beta chains drawn from one sample of a study of shared clonotypes between healthy human individuals. Clones were read by immunoSEQ multiplex PCR, and TCRdb kept only the in-frame ones, dropping some. The repertoire holds hundreds of thousands of clones, over 90% seen once, with 24% in the top ten. The sequencing sample was made of naive CD8+ T cells sorted from blood. These receptors were collected from a man aged 30 to 39 in good health. Each CDR3 is given with its conserved first and last residue. Each record gives: D gene, V gene, clone size, J gene, CDR3 protein, CDR3 DNA. D genes are given only for firm matches. Size values are once, few and many counts, or a class for expanded clones, and some rows have none.

.	TRBV30	.	TRBJ2-1	CAWSGSSSYNEQFF	TGTGCCTGGAGTGGATCGAGCTCCTACAATGAGCAGTTCTTC
TRBD1	TRBV7-9	.	TRBJ2-3	CASTNIDTDRGSTDTQYF	TGTGCCAGCACCAACATAGACACGGACAGGGGTAGCACAGATACGCAGTATTTT
TRBD1	TRBV7-2	.	TRBJ1-4	CASSLVPGTGDEKLFF	TGTGCCAGCAGCTTAGTCCCCGGGACAGGGGATGAAAAACTGTTTTTT
TRBD2	TRBV28	.	TRBJ2-7	CASSSPLAAYEQYF	TGTGCCAGCAGTTCCCCGCTAGCGGCCTACGAGCAGTACTTC
TRBD1	TRBV13	.	TRBJ1-1	CASSFTSGTGNTEAFF	TGTGCCAGCAGCTTTACATCCGGGACAGGGAACACTGAAGCTTTCTTT
.	TRBV30	.	TRBJ2-7	CAWSTVSYEQYF	TGTGCCTGGAGTACAGTTTCCTACGAGCAGTACTTC
.	TRBV2	.	TRBJ2-7	CASIWVNSYEQYF	TGTGCCAGCATTTGGGTTAACTCCTACGAGCAGTACTTC
TRBD2	TRBV25-1	.	TRBJ2-1	CASSPGGAYNEQFF	TGTGCCAGCAGTCCGGGGGGGGCCTACAATGAGCAGTTCTTC
.	TRBV4-2	.	TRBJ2-7	CASSLTASFHEQYF	TGTGCCAGCAGCTTGACGGCTAGTTTCCACGAGCAGTACTTC
TRBD2	TRBV7-6	.	TRBJ2-1	CASSFVAGAGEQFF	TGTGCCAGCAGCTTTGTAGCGGGAGCAGGTGAGCAGTTCTTC
.	TRBV2	once	TRBJ1-2	CASSRHPLNYGYTF	TGTGCCAGCAGTCGACATCCACTTAACTATGGCTACACCTTC
TRBD2	TRBV7-6	.	TRBJ2-3	CASSPLAGGGTDTQYF	TGTGCCAGCAGCCCACTAGCGGGAGGGGGCACAGATACGCAGTATTTT
.	TRBV18	.	TRBJ2-7	CASSPGSVSYEQYF	TGTGCCAGCTCACCCGGGAGTGTCTCCTACGAGCAGTACTTC
.	TRBV5-5	.	TRBJ1-1	CASSHYTTGLAFF	TGTGCCAGCAGCCATTATACGACGGGGTTAGCTTTCTTT
.	TRBV27	.	TRBJ2-1	CASISSSVSSEQFF	TGTGCCAGCATTTCTAGCTCCGTCAGCAGTGAGCAGTTCTTC
TRBD1	TRBV7-9	.	TRBJ1-5	CASSSSPWGQGDQPQHF	TGTGCCAGCAGCTCCAGCCCCTGGGGACAGGGAGATCAGCCCCAGCATTTT
TRBD2	TRBV2	.	TRBJ2-3	CASVLYGRAGGPDPTDTQYF	TGTGCCAGCGTTCTATACGGGAGAGCGGGAGGGCCTGACCCCACAGATACGCAGTATTTT
.	TRBV10-2	.	TRBJ2-5	CASSDSGLRERPEDF	TGCGCCAGCAGTGATTCAGGGTTAAGGGAGAGACCCGAGGACTTC
.	TRBV9	.	TRBJ2-3	CASSLTVLGTDTQYF	TGTGCCAGCAGCTTGACAGTGCTAGGCACAGATACGCAGTATTTT
TRBD2	TRBV7-3	.	TRBJ2-1	CASSSRLAGSPDEQFF	TGTGCCAGCAGCTCAAGACTAGCGGGGTCGCCGGATGAGCAGTTCTTC
TRBD1	TRBV28	.	TRBJ2-2	CASSSGQGDTGELFF	TGTGCCAGCAGTTCAGGACAGGGTGACACCGGGGAGCTGTTTTTT
TRBD1	TRBV29-1	few	TRBJ1-1	CSVGTTGEAFF	TGCAGCGTGGGAACGACAGGGGAAGCTTTCTTT
TRBD1	TRBV7-9	.	TRBJ2-7	CASSLDRDRGPYEQYF	TGTGCCAGCAGCTTAGACCGGGACAGGGGGCCCTACGAGCAGTACTTC
.	TRBV5-5	.	TRBJ2-7	CASNSIDSYEQYF	TGTGCCAGCAATTCCATCGATTCCTACGAGCAGTACTTC
.	TRBV6-1	.	TRBJ1-1	CASSDQGAEAFF	TGTGCCAGCAGCGATCAGGGTGCTGAAGCTTTCTTT
TRBD1	TRBV27	.	TRBJ2-7	CARDRVTFIRGFYEQYF	TGTGCCAGGGACAGGGTCACGTTCATTCGCGGTTTCTACGAGCAGTACTTC